The 19 T cell receptor beta chains below all came from one sample that was sequenced in a study of blood T cells in healthy people across ages. Sample-barcoded 5' priming and a J-beta primer mix drove a second PCR of roughly 6 to 12 cycles. MiXCR, applied by TCRdb to the 5' RACE reads, yields one record per CDR3 protein. There are about 680,000 distinct CDR3 sequences in the sample; 49% occur only once, and around 32% lies in the top ten. Sequencing used blood. These receptors came from a woman aged 55-69 years in good health.

In this sample, this clonotype turned up a few times. This chain joins TRBV7-2 and TRBJ2-3, with D perhaps matching TRBD1 (6 bases). Germline values: CDR1 SGHTA, CDR2 FQGNSA. The CDR3 length is 16 residues. V lost 3 bases, J lost 4 bases, and 17 bases lay in between. CDR3 sequence reads: CASSFRSGRGSDTQYF. The DNA for the CDR3 is TGTGCCAGCAGCTTTAGATCCGGCAGGGGCTCAGATACGCAGTATTTT.

The J gene is TRBJ1-4, the V gene TRBV4-1; the D is unclear. The ends were cut back, 0 bases at V and 7 bases at J, with 12 bases in the middle. This CDR3 has 15 amino acids. Germline lookup yields CDR1 MGHRA and CDR2 YSYEKL. Written as DNA, the CDR3 is TGCGCCAGCAGCCAAGACCAAGGGTTAGGTGAAAAACTGTTTTTT. This codes for CASSQDQGLGEKLFF.

This clonotype was detected only a few times. The chain links TRBV24-1 to TRBJ2-1; D is unresolved. With 4 bases removed from V and 5 bases from J, the gap between germline ends came to 8 bases. There are 13 residues in the CDR3. The germline V gene encodes CDR1 KGHDR and CDR2 SFDVKD. CDR3 amino acids: CATSESTHNEQFF. In nucleotides, the CDR3 is TGTGCCACCAGTGAGTCTACTCACAATGAGCAGTTCTTC.

Only a few counts were recorded for this clonotype. The chain joins TRBV20-1 to TRBJ1-1; D is uncertain. Germline CDR1 and CDR2: DFQATT and SNEGSKA (reference sequence). V lost 0 bases and J lost 3, with 14 bases in between. The CDR3 spans 15 residues. The CDR3 region is CSARDGGLADTEAFF. Written as DNA, the CDR3 is TGCAGTGCTAGAGATGGCGGCTTAGCTGACACTGAAGCTTTCTTT.

The gene calls are TRBV7-2 and TRBJ1-5; D unresolved. The CDR3 is 13 residues long. V lost 5 bases and J lost 7, with 12 bases in between. Germline CDR1 and CDR2: SGHTA and FQGNSA. The chain's CDR3 is CASSMGAQQPQHF. The CDR3 region has the DNA TGTGCCAGCAGCATGGGAGCTCAACAGCCCCAGCATTTT. The full variable domain, in which reference TRBV7-2 and TRBJ1-5 provide the parts outside the CDR3, is GAGVSQSPSNKVTEKGKDVELRCDPISGHTALYWYRQSLGQGLEFLIYFQGNSAPDKSGLPSDRFSAERTGGSVSTLTIQRTQQEDSAVYLCASSMGAQQPQHFGDGTRLSIL.

This clonotype was observed a few times. The chain joins TRBV7-2 to TRBJ2-7, with 13 bases identical to TRBD2. After removal of 4 bases from V and 4 bases from J, the junction contained 10 bases not matched to a gene. CDR1 and CDR2 (germline): SGHTA, FQGNSA. The CDR3 is 17 amino acids. In DNA, the CDR3 is TGTGCCAGCAGCTCCACCGGGACTAGCGGGGTTTTGTACGAGCAGTACTTC. As protein: CASSSTGTSGVLYEQYF.

V and J are TRBV7-3 and TRBJ1-5; 9 bases agree with TRBD1. Germline trimming cut 2 bases from V and 3 bases from J; bases unmatched to any gene: 2. CDR1 and CDR2 (germline): SGHTA, FQGTGA. CDR3 size: 15 residues. CDR3 in DNA: TGTGCCAGCAGCTTAGGGGACAGGGTCAATCAGCCCCAGCATTTT. Its protein is CASSLGDRVNQPQHF.

The DNA of the CDR3 is TGTACCAGCAGCTTAGGGGGCTCCACCGGGCAGTACTTC. Amino acid sequence: CTSSLGGSTGQYF. This chain links TRBV7-2 with TRBJ2-5; D is possibly TRBD1 (5 bases). This CDR3 contains 13 residues. Germline lookup yields CDR1 SGHTA and CDR2 FQGNSA. V lost 1 base, J lost 11 bases, and 14 bases lay in between. The whole variable domain, filled in from reference TRBV7-2 and TRBJ2-5, reads GAGVSQSPSNKVTEKGKDVELRCDPISGHTALYWYRQSLGQGLEFLIYFQGNSAPDKSGLPSDRFSAERTGGSVSTLTIQRTQQEDSAVYLCTSSLGGSTGQYFGPGTRLLVL.

There are a few counts of this clonotype. The V and J genes are TRBV7-3 and TRBJ2-4; 9 nucleotides line up with TRBD1. Trimming took 0 bases from V and 6 from J; bases not matched to a gene: 3. CDR3 size: 15 residues. Germline V gene lookup returns CDR1 SGHTA and CDR2 FQGTGA. Here the CDR3 DNA reads TGTGCCAGCAGCTTAACGGGGGACAGGGCAAACATTCAGTACTTC. Its translation: CASSLTGDRANIQYF.

The V gene is TRBV30, the J gene TRBJ1-1; no firm D call. V was pared by 0 bases and J by 1 base, with 6 bases between. The CDR3 loop spans 13 amino acids. Germline V gives CDR1 GTSNPN, CDR2 SVGIG (reference sequence). CDR3 in amino acids: CAWSVGPNTEAFF. CDR3 sequence (DNA): TGTGCCTGGAGTGTAGGGCCGAACACTGAAGCTTTCTTT. The variable domain in full, completed from reference TRBV30 and TRBJ1-1, reads SQTIHQWPATLVQPVGSPLSLECTVEGTSNPNLYWYRQAAGRGLQLLFYSVGIGQISSEVPQNLSASRPQDRQFILSSKKLLLSDSGFYLCAWSVGPNTEAFFGQGTRLTVV.

This clonotype turned up a few times. The rearrangement uses TRBV20-1 and TRBJ2-7; 10 bases map to TRBD1. Losses at the gene ends were 3 bases for V and 4 bases for J; bases not matched to a gene: 3. This CDR3 has 13 residues. From germline, CDR1 is DFQATT and CDR2 SNEGSKA (reference sequence). CDR3 sequence: CSARGDRGYEQYF. The CDR3 nucleotides read TGCAGTGCTAGGGGGGACAGGGGTTACGAGCAGTACTTC.

This chain joins TRBV5-1 and TRBJ2-5; D gene ambiguous. CDR3 length equals 13 residues. Trimming left V 2 bases short and J 1 base short, with 6 bases between. Germline values: CDR1 SGHRS, CDR2 YFSETQ. The CDR3 sequence is CASSLMTQETQYF. CDR3 bases: TGCGCCAGCAGCTTAATGACCCAAGAGACCCAGTACTTC.

V gene TRBV7-3 combines with J gene TRBJ2-3; 11 nucleotides line up with TRBD1. CDR1 and CDR2 (germline): SGHTA, FQGTGA. The CDR3 spans 14 residues. The V segment lost 4 bases and the J segment 5 bases; nucleotides outside the gene matches: 2. The CDR3 DNA sequence: TGTGCCAGCAGCTATGGGACAGGGGGAGATACGCAGTATTTT. Protein sequence: CASSYGTGGDTQYF.

The DNA of the CDR3 is TGTGCCAGCAGTGAATATACGACTTCTGAGCAGTTCTTC. It translates to CASSEYTTSEQFF. The J gene is TRBJ2-1, the V gene TRBV6-1, with unresolved D. Looked up from germline, CDR1 is MNHNS and CDR2 is SASEGT. Trimming stripped 2 bases from V and 9 bases from J, with 11 bases between. The length of the CDR3 is 13 residues.

The chain carries TRBV20-1 and TRBJ2-3, with TRBD2 matching over 7 bases. Germline V CDR1 and CDR2: DFQATT, SNEGSKA (reference sequence). This CDR3 region has 15 residues. V gave up 6 bases and J gave up 0 bases; unmatched junction bases: 9. The CDR3 loop reads CSAEKSGMSTDTQYF. In DNA form, the CDR3 reads TGCAGTGCCGAAAAAAGCGGGATGAGCACAGATACGCAGTATTTT.

This chain connects TRBV7-2 to TRBJ2-3; D gene uncertain. V was trimmed by 6 bases and J by 0 bases, leaving 13 bases between them. Germline CDR1 and CDR2: SGHTA and FQGNSA. The CDR3 sequence is 15 residues long. CDR3 coding DNA: TGTGCCAGCAGGTTAACCGGGCCAAGCACAGATACGCAGTATTTT. It yields the protein CASRLTGPSTDTQYF.

The V and J genes are TRBV2 and TRBJ1-2; the D gene is possibly TRBD1 (6 bases). CDR3 length: 15 amino acids. Trimming took off 8 bases at V and 7 bases at J, with 23 bases between the two ends. CDR1 and CDR2 (germline): SNHLY, FYNNEI. The CDR3 loop is CASCPDSGTYGGYTF. The CDR3 DNA sequence: TGTGCCAGCTGCCCGGACAGCGGCACCTACGGTGGCTACACCTTC.

This clonotype was seen more than once but under ten times. This chain connects TRBV6-1 to TRBJ1-4; the D is unclear. The CDR3 runs to 12 residues. The germline V gene encodes CDR1 MNHNS and CDR2 SASEGT. V was shortened by 6 bases and J by 5 bases, with 7 bases between the two germline ends. The CDR3 DNA sequence: TGTGCCAGCAGGACGGTGAATGAAAAACTGTTTTTT. Amino acids: CASRTVNEKLFF.

This clonotype was recorded only once. This chain joins TRBV20-1 and TRBJ1-4, with D possibly matching TRBD1 (5 bases). The CDR3 has 13 amino acids. The germline V gene has CDR1 DFQATT and CDR2 SNEGSKA (reference sequence). The ends were cut back, 6 bases at V and 8 bases at J, with 16 bases in the middle. The CDR3 here is CSAPRGVGEKLFF. CDR3 nucleotide sequence: TGCAGTGCCCCGAGAGGGGTTGGAGAAAAACTGTTTTTT.